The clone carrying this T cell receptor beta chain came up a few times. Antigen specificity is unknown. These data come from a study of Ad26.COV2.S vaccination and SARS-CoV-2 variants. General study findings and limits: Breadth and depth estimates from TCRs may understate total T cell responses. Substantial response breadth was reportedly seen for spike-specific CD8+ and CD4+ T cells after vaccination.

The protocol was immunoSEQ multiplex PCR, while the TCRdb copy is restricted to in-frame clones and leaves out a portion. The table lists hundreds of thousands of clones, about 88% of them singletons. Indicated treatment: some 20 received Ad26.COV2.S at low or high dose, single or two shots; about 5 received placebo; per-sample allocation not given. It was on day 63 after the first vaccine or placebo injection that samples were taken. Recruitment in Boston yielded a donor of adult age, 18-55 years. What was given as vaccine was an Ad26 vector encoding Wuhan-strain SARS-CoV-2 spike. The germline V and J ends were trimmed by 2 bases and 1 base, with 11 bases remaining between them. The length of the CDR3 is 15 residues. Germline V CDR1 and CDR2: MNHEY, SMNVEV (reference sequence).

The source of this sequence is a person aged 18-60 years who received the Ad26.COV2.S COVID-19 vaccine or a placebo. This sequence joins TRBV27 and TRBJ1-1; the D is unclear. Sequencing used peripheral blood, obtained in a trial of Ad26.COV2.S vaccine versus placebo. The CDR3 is CASSLEQIPNTEAFF. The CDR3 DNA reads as TGTGCCAGCAGTTTAGAACAGATACCGAACACTGAAGCTTTCTTT.